This T cell receptor (beta chain) appears in the sequencing data of a study of blood T cells in healthy people across ages. The authors ran a second PCR of about 6 to 11 cycles using a sample-barcoded 5' primer and a J-beta primer mix. TCRdb re-called the 5' RACE reads with MiXCR, one entry per CDR3 protein. This sample yields some 930,000 distinct CDR3 sequences, of which 25% to 30% are seen a single time; roughly a tenth belongs to the top ten. These same data were also listed under a study on T cells of mothers and their children. That work contributes: All donors were healthy and Caucasian; they were a few mothers and their six children. Related mother-child pairs showed slightly, non-significantly higher overlap than unrelated pairs.

The TCR originated in a woman aged 40 to 55 in good health. The sequenced material came from blood.

CDR3 in amino acids: CASSTGRGLTYGYTF. The CDR3 coding sequence is TGTGCCAGCAGCACGGGCAGGGGGCTGACCTATGGCTACACCTTC. The chain is built from TRBV7-2 and TRBJ1-2; 8 bases align to TRBD1. With 5 bases clipped from V and 4 bases from J, the junction kept 9 bases outside the gene matches. The CDR3 runs to 15 residues. The germline V gene encodes CDR1 SGHTA and CDR2 FQGNSA. Full variable domain (missing parts from reference TRBV7-2 and TRBJ1-2): GAGVSQSPSNKVTEKGKDVELRCDPISGHTALYWYRQSLGQGLEFLIYFQGNSAPDKSGLPSDRFSAERTGGSVSTLTIQRTQQEDSAVYLCASSTGRGLTYGYTFGSGTRLTVV.